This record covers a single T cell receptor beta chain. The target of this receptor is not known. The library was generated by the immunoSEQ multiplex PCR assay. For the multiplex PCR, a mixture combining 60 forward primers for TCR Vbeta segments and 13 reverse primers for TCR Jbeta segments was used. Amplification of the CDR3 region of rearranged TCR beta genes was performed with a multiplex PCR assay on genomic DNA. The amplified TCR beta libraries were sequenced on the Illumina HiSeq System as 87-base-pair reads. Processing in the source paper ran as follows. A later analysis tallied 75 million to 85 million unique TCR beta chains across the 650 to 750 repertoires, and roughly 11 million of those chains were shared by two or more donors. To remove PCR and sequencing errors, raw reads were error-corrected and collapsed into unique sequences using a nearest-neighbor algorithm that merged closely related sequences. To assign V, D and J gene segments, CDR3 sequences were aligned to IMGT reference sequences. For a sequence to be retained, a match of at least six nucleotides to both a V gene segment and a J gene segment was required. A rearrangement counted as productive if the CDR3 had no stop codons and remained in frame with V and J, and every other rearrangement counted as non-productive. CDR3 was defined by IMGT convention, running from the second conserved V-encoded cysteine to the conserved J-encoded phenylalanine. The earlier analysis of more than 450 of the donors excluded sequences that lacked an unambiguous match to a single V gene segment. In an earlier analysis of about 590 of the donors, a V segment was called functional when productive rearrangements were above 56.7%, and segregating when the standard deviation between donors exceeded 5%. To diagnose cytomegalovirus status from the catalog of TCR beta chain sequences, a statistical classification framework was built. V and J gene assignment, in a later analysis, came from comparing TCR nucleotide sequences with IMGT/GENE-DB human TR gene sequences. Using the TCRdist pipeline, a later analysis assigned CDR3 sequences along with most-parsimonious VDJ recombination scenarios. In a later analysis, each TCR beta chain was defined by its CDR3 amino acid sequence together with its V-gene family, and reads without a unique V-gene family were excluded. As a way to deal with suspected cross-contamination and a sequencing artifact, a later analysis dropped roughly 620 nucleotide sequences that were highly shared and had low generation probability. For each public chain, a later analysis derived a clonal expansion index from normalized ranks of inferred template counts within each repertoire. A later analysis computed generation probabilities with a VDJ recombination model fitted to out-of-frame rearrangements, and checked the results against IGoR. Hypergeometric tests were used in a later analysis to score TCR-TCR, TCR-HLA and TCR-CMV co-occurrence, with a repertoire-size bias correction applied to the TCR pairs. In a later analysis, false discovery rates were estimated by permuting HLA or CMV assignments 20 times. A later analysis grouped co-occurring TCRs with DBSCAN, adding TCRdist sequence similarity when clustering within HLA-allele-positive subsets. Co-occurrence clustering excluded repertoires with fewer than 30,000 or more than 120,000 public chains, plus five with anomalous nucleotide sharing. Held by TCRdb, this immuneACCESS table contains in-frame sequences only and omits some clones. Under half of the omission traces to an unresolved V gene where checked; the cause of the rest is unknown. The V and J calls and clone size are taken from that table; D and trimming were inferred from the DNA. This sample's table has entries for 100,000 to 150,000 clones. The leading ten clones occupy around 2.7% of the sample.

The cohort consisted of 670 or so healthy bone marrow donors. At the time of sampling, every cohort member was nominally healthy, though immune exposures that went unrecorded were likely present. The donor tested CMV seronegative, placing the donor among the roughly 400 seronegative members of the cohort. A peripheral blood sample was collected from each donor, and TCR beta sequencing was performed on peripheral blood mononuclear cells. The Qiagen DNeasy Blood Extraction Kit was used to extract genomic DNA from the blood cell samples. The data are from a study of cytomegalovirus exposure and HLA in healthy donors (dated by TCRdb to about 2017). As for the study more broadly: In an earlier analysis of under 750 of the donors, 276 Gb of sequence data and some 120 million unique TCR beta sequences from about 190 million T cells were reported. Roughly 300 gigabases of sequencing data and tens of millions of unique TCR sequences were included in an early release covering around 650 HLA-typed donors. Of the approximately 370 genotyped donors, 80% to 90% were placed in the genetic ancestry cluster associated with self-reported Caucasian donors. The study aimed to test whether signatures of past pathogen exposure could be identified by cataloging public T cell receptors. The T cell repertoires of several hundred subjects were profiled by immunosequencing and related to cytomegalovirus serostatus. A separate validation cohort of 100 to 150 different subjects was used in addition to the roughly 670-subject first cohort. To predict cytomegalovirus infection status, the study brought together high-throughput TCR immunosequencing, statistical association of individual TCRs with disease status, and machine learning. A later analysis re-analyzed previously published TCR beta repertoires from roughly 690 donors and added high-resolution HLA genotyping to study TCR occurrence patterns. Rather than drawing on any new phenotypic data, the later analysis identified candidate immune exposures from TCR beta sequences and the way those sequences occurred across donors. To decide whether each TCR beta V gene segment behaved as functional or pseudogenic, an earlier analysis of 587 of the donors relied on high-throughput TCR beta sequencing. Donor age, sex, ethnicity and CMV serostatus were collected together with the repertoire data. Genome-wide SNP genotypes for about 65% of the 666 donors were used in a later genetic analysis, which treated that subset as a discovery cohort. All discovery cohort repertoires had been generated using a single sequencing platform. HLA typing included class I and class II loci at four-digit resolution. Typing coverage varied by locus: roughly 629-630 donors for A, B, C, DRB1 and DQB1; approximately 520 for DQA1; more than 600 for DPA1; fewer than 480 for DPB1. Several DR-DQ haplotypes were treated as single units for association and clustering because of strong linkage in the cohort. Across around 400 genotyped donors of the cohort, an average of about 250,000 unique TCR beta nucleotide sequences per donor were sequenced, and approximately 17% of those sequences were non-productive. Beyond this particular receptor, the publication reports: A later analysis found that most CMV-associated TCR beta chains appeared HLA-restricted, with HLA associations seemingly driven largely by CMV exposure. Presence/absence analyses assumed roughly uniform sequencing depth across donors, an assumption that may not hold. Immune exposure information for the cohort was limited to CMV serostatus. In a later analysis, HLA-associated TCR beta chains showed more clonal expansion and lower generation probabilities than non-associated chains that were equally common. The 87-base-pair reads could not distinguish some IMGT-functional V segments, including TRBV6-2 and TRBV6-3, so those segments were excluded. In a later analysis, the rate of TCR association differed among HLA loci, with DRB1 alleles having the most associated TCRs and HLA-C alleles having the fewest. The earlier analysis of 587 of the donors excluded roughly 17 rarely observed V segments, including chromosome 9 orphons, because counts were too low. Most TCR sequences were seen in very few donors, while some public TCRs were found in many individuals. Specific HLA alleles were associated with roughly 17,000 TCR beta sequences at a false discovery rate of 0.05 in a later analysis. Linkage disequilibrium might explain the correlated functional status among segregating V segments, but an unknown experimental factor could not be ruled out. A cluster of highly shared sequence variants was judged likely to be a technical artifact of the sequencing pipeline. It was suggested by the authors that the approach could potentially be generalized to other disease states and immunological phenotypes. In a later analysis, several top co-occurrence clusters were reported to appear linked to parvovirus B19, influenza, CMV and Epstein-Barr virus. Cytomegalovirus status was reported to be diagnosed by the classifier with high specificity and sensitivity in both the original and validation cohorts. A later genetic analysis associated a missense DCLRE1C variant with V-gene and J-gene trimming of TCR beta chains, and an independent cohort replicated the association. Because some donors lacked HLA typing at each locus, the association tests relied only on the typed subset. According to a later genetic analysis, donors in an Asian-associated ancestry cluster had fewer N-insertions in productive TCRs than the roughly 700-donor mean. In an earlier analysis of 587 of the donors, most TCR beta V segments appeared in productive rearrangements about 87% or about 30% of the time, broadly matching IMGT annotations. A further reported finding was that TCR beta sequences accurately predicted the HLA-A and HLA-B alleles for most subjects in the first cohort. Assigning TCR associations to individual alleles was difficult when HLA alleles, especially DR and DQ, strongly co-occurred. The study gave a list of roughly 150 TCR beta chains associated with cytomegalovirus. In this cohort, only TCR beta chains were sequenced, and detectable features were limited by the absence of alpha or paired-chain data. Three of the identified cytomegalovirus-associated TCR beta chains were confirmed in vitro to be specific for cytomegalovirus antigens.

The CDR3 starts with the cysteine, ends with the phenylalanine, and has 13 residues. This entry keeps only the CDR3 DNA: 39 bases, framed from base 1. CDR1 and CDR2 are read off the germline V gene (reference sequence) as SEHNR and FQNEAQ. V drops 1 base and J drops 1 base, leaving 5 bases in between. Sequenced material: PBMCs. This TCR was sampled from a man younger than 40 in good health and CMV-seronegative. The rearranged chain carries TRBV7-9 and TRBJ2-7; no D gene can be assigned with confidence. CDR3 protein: CASSLGRSYEQYF. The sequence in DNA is TGTGCCAGCAGCTTAGGTCGGTCCTACGAGCAGTACTTC.